The 19 T cell receptor beta chains below were found in one sample sequenced in a study of blood T cell repertoires in COVID-19. Here immunoSEQ multiplex PCR was the method, and the copy in TCRdb shows in-frame clones only, minus some. The data hold around 470,000 clones, with approximately 89% observed a single time. Specimen: peripheral blood. These receptor sequences come from a man between 18 and 35 years old with COVID-19, enrolled during active disease.

This clone came up once. V gene TRBV2 combines with J gene TRBJ1-5; 9 bases align to TRBD1. The CDR3 covers 15 residues. Germline assignment: CDR1 SNHLY and CDR2 FYNNEI. Trimming at V came to 8 bases and at J to 7 bases, leaving 12 bases not matched to a gene. CDR3 sequence reads: CASRKITGGDQPQHF. The CDR3 nucleotides are TGTGCCAGCCGGAAGATAACAGGGGGCGACCAGCCCCAGCATTTT.

This clone has only one observation. CDR3 amino acids: CASNPLAGVCSYEQYF. CDR3 DNA sequence: TGTGCCAGCAATCCCCTAGCGGGAGTATGCTCCTACGAGCAGTACTTC. This rearrangement joins TRBV6-4 to TRBJ2-7; 10 bases align to TRBD2. Germline trimming cut 7 bases from V and 0 bases from J; bases unmatched to any gene: 9. Germline loops: CDR1 MRHNA, CDR2 SNTAGT. This CDR3 has 16 residues.

The chain carries TRBV19 and TRBJ1-6, with 10 positions matching TRBD1. Germline CDR1 reads LNHDA; CDR2 reads SQIVND (reference sequence). This CDR3 spans 15 amino acids. Unmatched junction bases numbered 7, after V lost 3 bases and J lost 11 bases. The chain's CDR3 is CASSMGDRGRPPLHF. The DNA for the CDR3 is TGTGCCAGTAGTATGGGTGACAGGGGGCGTCCACCCCTCCACTTT.

This clone has only a few counts. The V gene is TRBV7-2, the J gene TRBJ2-3; D may be TRBD2 (6 bases). Germline V gene data show CDR1 as SGHTA and CDR2 as FQGNSA. The CDR3 totals 15 residues. V was clipped by 3 bases and J by 5 bases, with 15 bases between them. The DNA for the CDR3 is TGTGCCAGCAGCTTCGGAGGGGCGAGACAAGATACGCAGTATTTT. Amino acid sequence: CASSFGGARQDTQYF.

J is TRBJ1-1 and V is TRBV5-1; no clear D gene. The CDR3 has 14 amino acids. Germline loops: CDR1 SGHRS, CDR2 YFSETQ. V dropped 2 bases and J dropped 0 bases, with 8 bases sitting between them. CDR3 loop: CASSFGNLNTEAFF. The CDR3 bases are TGCGCCAGCAGCTTCGGTAACCTGAACACTGAAGCTTTCTTT.

CDR3 residues: CASRGQGPSTEAFF. CDR3 nucleotides: TGTGCCAGCCGGGGACAGGGCCCGAGCACTGAAGCTTTCTTT. V gene TRBV19 combines with J gene TRBJ1-1; TRBD1 matches at 9 bases. The junction had 9 bases not matched to a gene; V was cut back by 9 bases and J by 4 bases. This CDR3 is built from 14 residues. CDR1 is LNHDA and CDR2 is SQIVND in the germline V gene (reference sequence). Together with reference TRBV19 and TRBJ1-1, the CDR3 gives the full variable domain: DGGITQSPKYLFRKEGQNVTLSCEQNLNHDAMYWYRQDPGQGLRLIYYSQIVNDFQKGDIAEGYSVSREKKESFPLTVTSAQKNPTAFYLCASRGQGPSTEAFFGQGTRLTVV.

The rearrangement uses TRBV12-3 or TRBV12-4 and TRBJ1-5; D gene ambiguous. The CDR3 is 13 residues long. Trimming removed 3 bases from V and 7 bases from J, with 10 bases in between. CDR3 sequence (DNA): TGTGCCAGCAGTTTGGGAGGGCAACAGCCCCAGCATTTT. Translating it yields CASSLGGQQPQHF.

This clone was recorded once. The chain couples TRBV3-1 (or the pseudogene TRBV3-2) to TRBJ1-4; 9 nucleotides align to TRBD1. Trimming at V came to 8 bases and at J to 5 bases, leaving 9 bases not matched to a gene. There are 15 residues in the CDR3. Per germline, CDR1 LGHDT and CDR2 YNNKEL (reference sequence). The chain's CDR3 is CASGSNRGQNEKLFF. DNA for the CDR3: TGTGCCAGCGGTTCCAACAGGGGGCAGAATGAAAAACTGTTTTTT.

The CDR3 DNA reads as TGTGCCAGCAGCTTCAACAGGGATGGCGAGACCCAGTACTTC. Amino acids: CASSFNRDGETQYF. The chain has TRBV7-9 and TRBJ2-5, with a possible D match to TRBD1 (6 bases). Germline values: CDR1 SEHNR, CDR2 FQNEAQ (reference sequence). V shed 3 bases and J shed 5 bases, with 13 bases lying between them. The CDR3 has 14 amino acids.

The chain links TRBV30 to TRBJ1-1, with 7 bases lining up with TRBD1. CDR3 size: 15 residues. Trimming took 2 bases from V and 2 from J; bases not matched to a gene: 8. CDR1 is GTSNPN, CDR2 SVGIG, per germline (reference sequence). The CDR3: CAWSYPQGVNTEAFF. The CDR3 nucleotides are TGTGCCTGGAGTTACCCTCAGGGGGTTAACACTGAAGCTTTCTTT.

The chain is built from TRBV7-9 and TRBJ2-2; the D gene is possibly TRBD1 (5 bases). Per germline, CDR1 SEHNR and CDR2 FQNEAQ (reference sequence). The CDR3 contains 16 residues. V lost 7 bases and J 6 bases, leaving 21 bases between the germline ends. Here the CDR3 reads CASKRMWGKEPGELFF. CDR3 sequence (DNA): TGTGCCAGCAAGAGGATGTGGGGCAAGGAGCCCGGGGAGCTGTTTTTT.

The chain couples TRBV12-3 or TRBV12-4 to TRBJ1-3, with a possible D match to TRBD1 (6 bases). The CDR3 spans 12 residues. V lost 7 bases and J lost 4, with 8 bases in between. CDR3 sequence reads: CASTRGGNTIYF. The CDR3 nucleotides are TGTGCCAGCACGAGGGGGGGAAACACCATATATTTT.

This sequence joins TRBV6-6 and TRBJ1-2; tentative D call: TRBD1 (5 bases). The V end lost 10 bases, the J end lost 1 base, and 19 bases lay between the germline ends. The CDR3 contains 15 residues. Germline assignment: CDR1 MNHNY and CDR2 SVGAGI (reference sequence). The CDR3 nucleotides are TGTGCCATCCATCCCGGGGGTCCCCTTAACTATGGCTACACCTTC. Its protein product is CAIHPGGPLNYGYTF.

This chain's CDR3 is CASSDIPVGYGYTF. CDR3 sequence (DNA): TGTGCCAGCAGCGACATTCCCGTGGGCTATGGCTACACCTTC. The chain combines TRBV2 with TRBJ1-2; D not resolved. The germline V gene encodes CDR1 SNHLY and CDR2 FYNNEI. The ends were cut back, 6 bases at V and 4 bases at J, with 15 bases in the middle. The CDR3 loop spans 14 amino acids. The whole variable domain, remainder taken from reference TRBV2 and TRBJ1-2, is EPEVTQTPSHQVTQMGQEVILRCVPISNHLYFYWYRQILGQKVEFLVSFYNNEISEKSEIFDDQFSVERPDGSNFTLKIRSTKLEDSAMYFCASSDIPVGYGYTFGSGTRLTVV.

The rearrangement links TRBV9 to TRBJ1-2, with D unresolved. V was pared by 3 bases and J by 6 bases, with 6 bases between. This CDR3 spans 11 amino acids. The germline V gene has CDR1 SGDLS and CDR2 YYNGEE. The CDR3 DNA reads TGTGCCAGCAGCGCCGTTGATGGCTACACCTTC. Translating gives CASSAVDGYTF. The full variable domain, rest sourced from reference TRBV9 and TRBJ1-2, is DSGVTQTPKHLITATGQRVTLRCSPRSGDLSVYWYQQSLDQGLQFLIQYYNGEERAKGNILERFSAQQFPDLHSELNLSSLELGDSALYFCASSAVDGYTFGSGTRLTVV.

The rearrangement links TRBV6-2 or TRBV6-3 to TRBJ1-1, with unresolved D. The CDR3 covers 13 residues. Germline CDR1 and CDR2: MNHEY and SVGEGT. The V end was cut by 2 bases, the J end by 4 bases, with 8 bases between. CDR3 sequence: CASSYVQLTEAFF. In DNA form, the CDR3 reads TGTGCCAGCAGTTACGTCCAACTCACTGAAGCTTTCTTT.

The chain joins TRBV3-1 (or the pseudogene TRBV3-2) to TRBJ2-1; perhaps TRBD2 as D (5 bases). Germline CDR1 and CDR2: LGHDT and YNNKEL (reference sequence). The CDR3 is 17 amino acids. V dropped 0 bases and J dropped 2 bases, with 14 bases sitting between them. The CDR3 loop is CASSQDTGLVTYNEQFF. The CDR3 coding sequence is TGTGCCAGCAGCCAAGATACTGGACTCGTCACCTACAATGAGCAGTTCTTC.

V is TRBV7-9 and J is TRBJ1-2; 7 positions match TRBD1. The V segment lost 5 bases and the J segment 0 bases; nucleotides outside the gene matches: 12. Germline loops: CDR1 SEHNR, CDR2 FQNEAQ (reference sequence). The CDR3 is 17 residues long. The CDR3 spells CASSLRDSQSTNYGYTF. Here the CDR3 DNA reads TGTGCCAGCAGCCTAAGGGACAGCCAGTCAACTAACTATGGCTACACCTTC.

CDR3 protein: CSVLKTAAPEAFF. CDR3 bases: TGCAGCGTTTTAAAGACGGCGGCCCCTGAAGCTTTCTTT. The rearrangement joins TRBV29-1 to TRBJ1-1, with unresolved D. The CDR3 consists of 13 residues. The germline V gene encodes CDR1 SQVTM and CDR2 ANQGSEA. V lost 5 bases to trimming and J lost 6 bases, with 16 bases between them.